This is a list of T cell receptor beta chains from one sample in a study of T cell responses to AZD1222 COVID-19 vaccine. The repertoire was sequenced with immunoSEQ multiplex PCR; TCRdb's copy has only in-frame clones and lacks some. The sample has some 150,000 clones, more than 90% seen once. The input for sequencing was peripheral blood, taken 28 days after the second AZD1222 dose. These receptors originate from an adult who received the AZD1222 COVID-19 vaccine. Each CDR3 is given with its conserved first and last residue. A D gene is named only where the DNA matches it firmly. The size field is filled for only some rows; it gives once, few, many or a size class.

d_call j_call v_call clone_size cdr3_aa cdr3_nt
TRBD1 TRBJ2-1 TRBV6-5 NA CASSYRDRGLYEQFF TGTGCCAGCAGTTATAGGGACAGGGGCCTTTATGAGCAGTTCTTC
NA TRBJ2-1 TRBV6-1 once CASSERYLTYNEQFF TGTGCCAGCAGTGAAAGGTACTTAACCTACAATGAGCAGTTCTTC
TRBD1 TRBJ2-1 TRBV6-1 NA CASSGRGQSSYNEQFF TGTGCCAGCAGTGGCCGGGGACAGAGCTCCTACAATGAGCAGTTCTTC
TRBD1 TRBJ1-3 TRBV5-1 NA CASSFTSGTGGGNTIYF TGCGCCAGCAGCTTCACCTCCGGGACAGGGGGCGGAAACACCATATATTTT
NA TRBJ1-2 TRBV29-1 NA CSVETSSWAAGGGYTF TGCAGCGTTGAAACCTCTTCATGGGCCGCTGGGGGTGGCTACACCTTC
NA TRBJ1-5 TRBV18 NA CASSPPGRGGQPQHF TGTGCCAGCTCACCACCCGGCAGGGGCGGGCAGCCCCAGCATTTT
TRBD1 TRBJ1-2 TRBV15 NA CATSDRGGYGYTF TGTGCCACATCGGACAGGGGAGGCTATGGCTACACCTTC
NA TRBJ1-2 TRBV6-2/TRBV6-3 NA CASSYSSRRYGYTF TGTGCCAGCAGTTACTCTTCCAGGAGATATGGCTACACCTTC
NA TRBJ2-5 TRBV28 NA CASIQGAGLQETQYF TGTGCCAGCATCCAAGGGGCGGGGCTACAAGAGACCCAGTACTTC
TRBD1 TRBJ2-7 TRBV7-7 NA CASSPGQASYEQYF TGTGCCAGCAGCCCGGGACAGGCCTCCTACGAGCAGTACTTC
TRBD2 TRBJ2-7 TRBV7-3 NA CASSLGLAGTEQYF TGTGCCAGCAGCTTAGGGCTAGCGGGCACCGAGCAGTACTTC
TRBD2 TRBJ2-2 TRBV5-1 NA CASSLRTSGTNTGELFF TGCGCCAGCAGCTTAAGGACTAGCGGGACCAACACCGGGGAGCTGTTTTTT
NA TRBJ2-7 TRBV15 once CATSRSPTEKDEQYF TGTGCCACCAGCAGATCCCCGACGGAGAAGGACGAGCAGTACTTC
NA TRBJ1-5 TRBV28 NA CASSGGQPVNNQPQHF TGTGCCAGCAGCGGGGGGCAGCCTGTGAACAATCAGCCCCAGCATTTT
TRBD2 TRBJ2-3 TRBV11-3 NA CASSAGGWGADTQYF TGTGCCAGCAGCGCGGGGGGATGGGGTGCAGATACGCAGTATTTT
TRBD1 TRBJ1-4 TRBV5-1 NA CASSLDPGGGEKLFF TGCGCCAGCAGCTTGGATCCAGGGGGTGGCGAAAAACTGTTTTTT
NA TRBJ2-7 TRBV7-9 once CASSTIDDFHYEQYF TGTGCCAGCAGCACGATAGACGACTTCCACTACGAGCAGTACTTC
NA TRBJ2-2 TRBV11-2 NA CASSLEARSNTGELFF TGTGCCAGCAGCTTAGAAGCGCGGAGCAACACCGGGGAGCTGTTTTTT
NA TRBJ1-4 TRBV30 NA CAWRNSQLSEKLFF TGTGCCTGGAGGAACTCCCAGCTAAGTGAAAAACTGTTTTTT
NA TRBJ1-5 TRBV3-1/TRBV3-2 NA CASSPGQLYSNQPQHF TGTGCCAGCAGCCCCGGACAGCTATATAGCAATCAGCCCCAGCATTTT
NA TRBJ1-5 TRBV2 NA CASSGEVSNQPQHF TGTGCCAGCAGCGGGGAGGTGAGCAATCAGCCCCAGCATTTT
NA TRBJ1-5 TRBV21-1 NA CASSNKEQAFANQPQHF TGTGCCAGCAGCAATAAAGAACAGGCTTTCGCGAATCAGCCCCAGCATTTT
NA TRBJ1-4 TRBV19 NA CASTPFATNEKLFF TGTGCCAGTACCCCCTTTGCAACTAATGAAAAACTGTTTTTT
NA TRBJ1-4 TRBV7-2 NA CASSKAGIREKLFF TGTGCCAGCAGCAAAGCAGGGATAAGGGAAAAACTGTTTTTT
NA TRBJ2-2 TRBV6-6 once CASTSRPGELFF TGTGCCAGCACATCTCGGCCCGGGGAGCTGTTTTTT
NA TRBJ1-1 TRBV18 NA CASSPPGSRVGKEAFF TGTGCCAGCTCACCACCGGGGTCCAGGGTGGGGAAAGAAGCTTTCTTT
NA TRBJ2-7 TRBV28 NA CASSRDYEQYF TGTGCCAGCAGCCGGGACTACGAGCAGTACTTC
TRBD2 TRBJ2-2 TRBV19 NA CASSIGLAGGRNTGELFF TGTGCCAGTAGTATTGGGCTAGCGGGGGGAAGAAACACCGGGGAGCTGTTTTTT
TRBD1 TRBJ1-2 TRBV2 NA CASIRTGPYGYTF TGTGCCAGCATCCGGACAGGGCCCTATGGCTACACCTTC